The TCR beta chain under discussion was sequenced for a study of PD-L1 blockade in urothelial cancer (dated by TCRdb to about 2017). For the study in its entirety: All patients started therapy in about 2014 and received atezolizumab 1,200 mg intravenously every 3 weeks. Blood samples were analyzed 3 weeks after the start of treatment (second dose) and 6 weeks after the start of treatment. Blood samples gave a median of around 130,000 T cells and 88,000 or so unique TCRs, with a median clonality of around 0.08. Whole exome sequencing and RNA sequencing of pretreatment tumors were performed alongside TCR sequencing in the same patients. Pretreatment blood TCR-seq was available for fewer than 30 patients, at least one posttreatment blood collection was obtained for some 25 patients, and tumor TCR-seq was available for some 25 patients. Somatic, immune and clinical correlates of response to PD-L1 blockade with atezolizumab in urothelial cancer were the focus of an exploratory multi-omic analysis. An ECOG performance status of 0 or 1 was recorded for the patients, and 0 to 3 prior chemotherapy regimens had been received by the patients. TCR sequencing covered pretreatment tumor samples and matched, serially collected peripheral blood taken before and after atezolizumab treatment. Progression-free survival longer than 6 months counted as durable clinical benefit, and TCR features were additionally tested against both progression-free and overall survival. Several patients reached durable clinical benefit, while 15 to 25 patients did not. About 90% of the 29 patients were males with bladder-origin urothelial cancer, and 18 of 29 reported a prior smoking history.

As to this clone: The antigen it recognizes is unknown. It has no much larger one-base neighbor in the sample; base qualities were not kept.

This specimen's time point label, interpreted: pretreatment peripheral blood. The cohort comprised approximately 30 patients with locally advanced or metastatic urothelial carcinoma treated at Memorial Sloan Kettering on a trial protocol. Peripheral blood mononuclear cells were collected pretreatment and during treatment, at between 1 and 8 total time points per patient. The Qiagen DNeasy Blood extraction kit was used to purify genomic DNA from total PBMCs and tumor samples. PBMCs were collected pretreatment and during treatment, and were isolated and stored as previously described. Synthetic TCR analog templates were spiked into each PCR so that absolute template abundance could be estimated from read counts. Using the immunoSEQ assay, TCRbeta CDR3 regions were amplified from genomic DNA with bias-controlled V and J gene primers. Sequencing of rearranged TCRbeta segments was done at approximately 20X coverage. Concerning the study's data processing: Sequencing errors were corrected by clustering and CDR3s were annotated against IMGT to assign V, D and J genes. Downstream analyses used only productive TCRbeta rearrangements, leaving out any out-of-frame or stop-codon sequences. Clonality was calculated as one minus the Shannon entropy normalized by the log of the number of unique productive sequences. Fisher's exact test with Benjamini-Hochberg correction, using a cutoff of adjusted p below 0.01, was how clones that differed between time points or between blood and tumor were identified. As stored in TCRdb, this immuneACCESS dataset retains in-frame rearrangements with V and J assigned. A fraction of the clones does not appear; measured against another copy, unresolved V genes explain less than half of the discrepancy, and the remainder lacks a known reason. V, J and clone size are those of that table, while D and trimming were read from the DNA. This sample gives more than 45,000 clones in total; around 83% of them show up just once. Approximately 1.7% of the sample is held by the ten biggest clonotypes.

The paper as a whole reports these results and caveats: Among patients with durable benefit, tumor-associated TCR clones showed greater expansion in peripheral blood 3 weeks after treatment started (n of about 20, p = 0.022). A pretreatment peripheral blood TCR clonality below the median was linked to improved progression-free and overall survival. Because of the small sample size (n ≈ 27) and the many exploratory analyses performed, the results are intended to be regarded as hypothesis-generating.

From its cysteine to its phenylalanine, the CDR3 spans 14 amino acids. CDR3 DNA is the only sequence kept; it has 42 bases, read in frame from the first base. The clonotype originates from a man over 45 with urothelial cancer. Sample: PBMCs, taken around atezolizumab (anti-PD-L1) treatment. This chain joins TRBV21-1 to TRBJ2-1; the D call of TRBD1 is as the table states it, not checked on the DNA. TRBV21-1 is a recognized pseudogene. The CDR3 here reads CASSKGDSSRIAFF. The nucleotide sequence reads TGTGCCAGCAGCAAAGGTGACAGCAGCAGGATAGCGTTCTTC.